The T cell receptor (beta chain) under discussion was sequenced for a study of blood T cell repertoires in COVID-19 (dated by TCRdb to 2018 to 2020). Study-wide context: The collaborator samples originated in the United States, Italy and Spain and spanned the acute and convalescent phases of COVID-19. The prospective study material was composed of cDNA or gDNA derived from T cells, B-cell-depleted T cells, or PBMCs. Subjects who had been exposed to COVID-19, were actively infected with it, or had recovered from it provided the deeply sampled blood TCRbeta repertoires that made up the dataset. A freely available public database, intended as a resource for researchers studying the immune response to SARS-CoV-2, is where the repertoires were released. Samples came from the ongoing ImmuneRACE study (first 160 participants) plus 1,254 subjects from 6 global collaborators. The sample metadata nearly always contained a de-identified subject ID, COVID-19 status, age in years and sex. Where available, HLA class I and class II types were taken from metadata supplied by the sample provider and were not determined by assay-based typing. Here is what the overall study found, with its caveats: The amount of clinical and demographic metadata varied by source and participant and was provided uncurated.

CDR1 LGHDT and CDR2 YNNKEL are derived from the germline V gene (reference sequence). V loses 1 base, J loses 0 bases, and the germline ends lie 13 bases apart. The CDR3 holds 17 amino acids from the cysteine to the phenylalanine. Just the 51-base CDR3 DNA is kept, in frame starting at base 1. Enrolling through a virtual design, the prospective study's participants ranged in age from roughly 18 to 89 years and lived across about two dozen United States geographic areas. To assign participants to cohorts, the prospective study relied on clinical history that participants themselves reported in a screening survey and a study questionnaire. A participant counted as exposed if, within 2 weeks of entering the study, that participant had been in contact with someone who had a PCR-confirmed or clinician-diagnosed COVID-19 case. In the prospective study, whole blood, serum and a nasopharyngeal or oropharyngeal swab were collected from each participant by mobile phlebotomists. Prospective study participants could optionally give additional blood draws and questionnaires over an approximately two-month period. Prospective study blood samples were shipped either frozen or at room temperature before DNA extraction.

TCRbeta CDR3 regions were amplified from genomic DNA by means of the immunoSEQ Assay, a bias-controlled multiplex PCR. As for the authors' bioinformatics: The number of nucleated cells in each sample was estimated from the amplification of reference gene primers within the assay. To quantify the absolute abundance of each unique TCRbeta CDR3 rearrangement, sequence reads were collapsed and filtered. For each sample, productive Simpson clonality was calculated as the square root of Simpson's diversity index over productive rearrangements. TCRdb took over this immuneACCESS table, retaining in-frame rearrangements with V and J assigned. Such tables are incomplete; in checked studies, under half of the missing clones stem from an unresolved V gene, and the remainder is unexplained. V and J calls and clone size follow that table, whereas D and trimming were derived from the DNA. The sample table shows roughly 400,000 clones, and around nine tenths are seen once. Of the sample, approximately 1.5% is held by the ten largest clones.

Worth noting for this clone: The clone's antigen remains unknown. Base-call qualities are not available, and no considerably larger clone is one nucleotide away.

The rearrangement joined TRBV3-1 (or the pseudogene TRBV3-2) to TRBJ1-3; matching of 6 bases hints at TRBD1 as the D gene. The sequence was collected from a woman under 30 who had been exposed to COVID-19. The sample comprised PBMCs or T cells enriched from blood (not recorded which). The encoded CDR3 is CASSQAGDRTSGNTIYF. DNA sequence: TGTGCCAGCAGCCAAGCTGGAGACAGGACCTCTGGAAACACCATATATTTT.